The 23 T cell receptor beta chains given below trace back to one sample, sequenced in a study of cytomegalovirus exposure and HLA in healthy donors. Vbeta (60) and Jbeta (13) primers were used in the PCR. The table came from immunoSEQ multiplex PCR; TCRdb's copy has only in-frame clones and leaves some out. The table has about 150,000 clones, around 84% seen once. The sample was PBMCs. The receptors shown here come from a woman between 40 and 50 years old in good health and CMV-seropositive.

This chain joins TRBV28 and TRBJ2-7; 7 nucleotides agree with TRBD2. Germline V gene sequence: CDR1 MDHEN, CDR2 SYDVKM. Unmatched junction bases numbered 5, after V lost 8 bases and J lost 1 base. CDR3 size: 13 residues. CDR3 protein: CASGRAGSYEQYF. The DNA for the CDR3 is TGTGCCAGCGGGAGGGCCGGTTCCTACGAGCAGTACTTC.

The chain employs TRBV27 and TRBJ2-5; TRBD2 aligns across 11 bases. The CDR3 spans 16 residues. V gave up 3 bases and J gave up 5 bases; unmatched junction bases: 8. Germline CDR1 is MNHEY and CDR2 is SMNVEV (reference sequence). As DNA, the CDR3 is TGTGCCAGCAGTTTTAGAACTAGCGGGAGACCCGAGACCCAGTACTTC. Amino acid sequence: CASSFRTSGRPETQYF.

This sequence joins TRBV27 and TRBJ1-1; D is unresolved. Trimming took 0 bases from V and 1 from J, leaving 3 bases between them. The CDR3 is 13 residues long. Germline loops: CDR1 MNHEY, CDR2 SMNVEV (reference sequence). CDR3 amino acids: CASSLSRNTEAFF. CDR3 in DNA: TGTGCCAGCAGTTTATCGAGGAACACTGAAGCTTTCTTT.

The V gene is TRBV7-9, the J gene TRBJ2-1; TRBD2 might be the D (5 bases). The V gene's germline CDR1 is SEHNR and CDR2 FQNEAQ (reference sequence). The V end was cut by 1 base, the J end by 7 bases, with 17 bases between. CDR3 length: 16 amino acids. The CDR3 protein is CASSLELGVGLNEQFF. CDR3 in DNA: TGTGCCAGCAGCTTAGAGCTCGGGGTCGGTCTGAATGAGCAGTTCTTC.

The chain links TRBV10-3 to TRBJ2-7; no firm D call. The CDR3 contains 13 residues. Germline values: CDR1 ENHRY, CDR2 SYGVKD. The germline V and J ends were trimmed by 0 bases and 7 bases, with 10 bases remaining between them. DNA of the CDR3: TGTGCCATCAGTGAGTCGTCGTACGAGGAGCAGTACTTC. It encodes CAISESSYEEQYF.

V usage is TRBV13 and J usage is TRBJ2-1; weak D call: TRBD2 (5 bases). Trimming took off 7 bases at V and 6 bases at J, with 16 bases between the two ends. Germline V gene sequence: CDR1 PRHDT, CDR2 FYEKMQ (reference sequence). This CDR3 spans 14 amino acids. This CDR3 reads CASTELGGGNEQFF. The CDR3 nucleotides are TGTGCCAGCACCGAACTAGGAGGAGGCAATGAGCAGTTCTTC.

Only a few counts were recorded for this clone. This chain links TRBV5-1 with TRBJ1-1, with D uncertain. The CDR3 runs to 13 residues. The germline gives CDR1 SGHRS, CDR2 YFSETQ. Trimming removed 5 bases at V and 1 base at J, with 9 bases between. The CDR3 nucleotides are TGCGCCAGCAGTCGGGCGGGGAACACTGAAGCTTTCTTT. The encoded protein is CASSRAGNTEAFF. The variable domain in full, with the rest retrieved from reference TRBV5-1 and TRBJ1-1, is KAGVTQTPRYLIKTRGQQVTLSCSPISGHRSVSWYQQTPGQGLQFLFEYFSETQRNKGNFPGRFSGRQFSNSRSEMNVSTLELGDSALYLCASSRAGNTEAFFGQGTRLTVV.

The chain employs TRBV11-2 and TRBJ1-1, with D hard to call. V was shortened by 5 bases and J by 7 bases, with 8 bases between the two germline ends. The length of the CDR3 is 11 residues. The germline V gene encodes CDR1 SGHAT and CDR2 FQNNGV. CDR3 sequence: CASSLDIEAFF. CDR3 coding DNA: TGTGCCAGCAGCCTTGACATTGAAGCTTTCTTT.

This clone was counted between two and nine times. The rearrangement joins TRBV7-2 to TRBJ1-5; D is possibly TRBD1 (6 bases). Germline CDR1 is SGHTA and CDR2 is FQGNSA. The CDR3 spans 17 residues. Deletions cut 5 bases from V and 2 bases from J, with 19 bases between. DNA for the CDR3: TGTGCCAGCAGCCTATCTTTGGGGGCGTTCGGCAATCAGCCCCAGCATTTT. The encoded protein is CASSLSLGAFGNQPQHF. Full variable domain (missing parts from reference TRBV7-2 and TRBJ1-5): GAGVSQSPSNKVTEKGKDVELRCDPISGHTALYWYRQSLGQGLEFLIYFQGNSAPDKSGLPSDRFSAERTGGSVSTLTIQRTQQEDSAVYLCASSLSLGAFGNQPQHFGDGTRLSIL.

This chain connects TRBV6-1 to TRBJ1-1, with a possible D match to TRBD1 (5 bases). With 7 bases removed from V and 5 bases from J, the gap between germline ends came to 20 bases. Per germline, CDR1 MNHNS and CDR2 SASEGT. The CDR3 spans 15 residues. The CDR3 region is CASNGFPRSGTEAFF. The CDR3 DNA reads as TGTGCCAGCAACGGATTCCCCAGGTCAGGGACTGAAGCTTTCTTT.

The chain has TRBV7-9 and TRBJ1-1; 8 nucleotides align to TRBD1. The CDR3 totals 12 residues. The germline V gene encodes CDR1 SEHNR and CDR2 FQNEAQ (reference sequence). Losses at the gene ends were 5 bases for V and 9 bases for J; bases not matched to a gene: 5. DNA for the CDR3: TGTGCCAGCAGCCCCACAGGGGGGAAAGCTTTCTTT. Translating it yields CASSPTGGKAFF.

This clone was seen only a few times. DNA of the CDR3: TGTGCCAGCAGCTTTGAAGGTCTAGACCCCTACAATGAGCAGTTCTTC. This codes for CASSFEGLDPYNEQFF. The gene calls are TRBV12-1 and TRBJ2-1; the DNA was not used to check the table's D call, TRBD2. TRBV12-1 is tagged as a pseudogene. The CDR3 is 16 amino acids.

This chain uses TRBV5-1 with TRBJ1-2, with D possibly matching TRBD1 (5 bases). The CDR3 totals 13 residues. The V gene's germline CDR1 is SGHRS and CDR2 YFSETQ. V was trimmed by 2 bases and J by 9 bases, leaving 14 bases between them. CDR3 loop: CASSLLGEGSYTF. CDR3 DNA sequence: TGCGCCAGCAGCTTATTAGGGGAAGGGAGCTACACCTTC.

The J gene is TRBJ1-5, the V gene TRBV27; D possibly corresponds to TRBD1 (6 bases). The germline CDR1 and CDR2 sequences are MNHEY and SMNVEV (reference sequence). This CDR3 has 13 amino acids. Trimming pared 4 bases from V and 7 bases from J, leaving 11 bases between. The DNA of the CDR3 is TGTGCCAGCAGTTACTCGACAGGACAGCCCCAGCATTTT. Protein: CASSYSTGQPQHF.

This chain links TRBV19 with TRBJ2-7; 7 bases are shared with TRBD2. In germline, CDR1 is LNHDA, CDR2 SQIVND (reference sequence). The CDR3 extends over 14 amino acids. V dropped 5 bases and J dropped 12; count of bases not matched to a gene: 16. CDR3 sequence reads: CASSSEGRAASVYF. CDR3 DNA: TGTGCCAGTAGTTCCGAAGGGAGGGCCGCCTCGGTGTACTTC.

This clone was seen just once. This sequence joins TRBV19 and TRBJ2-1; 10 bases fit TRBD2. V trimming: 4 bases; J trimming: 10 bases; junction bases outside the gene matches: 16. The V gene's germline CDR1 is LNHDA and CDR2 SQIVND (reference sequence). The CDR3 has 17 residues. CDR3 amino acids: CASSTSGPSGSNREQFF. The CDR3 region has the DNA TGTGCCAGTAGTACGTCCGGACCTAGCGGGAGCAATCGGGAGCAGTTCTTC.

The chain joins TRBV28 to TRBJ2-1; 7 bases are a match to TRBD2. The germline CDR1 and CDR2 sequences are MDHEN and SYDVKM. This CDR3 is 14 amino acids long. Trimming at V came to 3 bases and at J to 10 bases, leaving 9 bases not matched to a gene. This CDR3 reads CASSFTGGQEEQFF. CDR3 sequence (DNA): TGTGCCAGCAGTTTTACGGGAGGTCAGGAGGAGCAGTTCTTC.

This clone was seen once. The CDR3 nucleotides read TGTGCCAGCAGGGGGACTAGCGGGAGTGGAGAGACCCAGTACTTC. It encodes CASRGTSGSGETQYF. The chain is built from TRBV2 and TRBJ2-5, with 14 bases matching TRBD2. Per the germline V gene, CDR1 is SNHLY and CDR2 is FYNNEI. The CDR3 sequence is 15 residues long. The trim removed 6 bases at V and 4 bases at J, leaving 4 bases unmatched.

V usage is TRBV10-3 and J usage is TRBJ2-5; TRBD2 matches 9 bases. Germline V gives CDR1 ENHRY, CDR2 SYGVKD. The CDR3 extends over 18 amino acids. The ends lost 2 bases at V and 5 bases at J; junction bases unmatched: 15. The CDR3 spells CAISEGMAGGPFGETQYF. The CDR3 DNA sequence: TGTGCCATCAGTGAGGGGATGGCGGGAGGGCCATTTGGGGAGACCCAGTACTTC.

The chain joins TRBV5-8 to TRBJ1-5; D call uncertain. This CDR3 contains 18 residues. CDR1 and CDR2 (germline): SGHTS, YDEGEE. The germline V and J ends were trimmed by 0 bases and 1 base, with 17 bases remaining between them. The CDR3, as DNA: TGTGCCAGCAGCTTGGGTCAGGTCAATCTACGGAGCAATCAGCCCCAGCATTTT. Its translation: CASSLGQVNLRSNQPQHF.

V usage is TRBV6-5 and J usage is TRBJ2-7; weak D call: TRBD2 (6 bases). The CDR3 runs to 15 residues. Germline loops: CDR1 MNHEY, CDR2 SVGAGI. The ends were cut back, 0 bases at V and 6 bases at J, with 15 bases in the middle. This CDR3 is CASSYSAGRAVEQYF. In nucleotides, the CDR3 is TGTGCCAGCAGTTACTCCGCGGGGCGGGCCGTCGAGCAGTACTTC.

The J gene is TRBJ1-3, the V gene TRBV5-1; a possible D gene is TRBD1 (6 bases). This CDR3 comprises 15 residues. Germline V gives CDR1 SGHRS, CDR2 YFSETQ. V was cut by 6 bases and J by 1 base, with 14 bases left in between. The CDR3 is CASTFSGQSGNTIYF. The CDR3 coding sequence is TGCGCCAGCACCTTCAGTGGACAGTCTGGAAACACCATATATTTT. The full variable domain, with the rest looked up from reference TRBV5-1 and TRBJ1-3, is KAGVTQTPRYLIKTRGQQVTLSCSPISGHRSVSWYQQTPGQGLQFLFEYFSETQRNKGNFPGRFSGRQFSNSRSEMNVSTLELGDSALYLCASTFSGQSGNTIYFGEGSWLTVV.

V gene TRBV7-9 combines with J gene TRBJ1-2; D might be TRBD1 (6 bases). Germline CDR1 SEHNR, CDR2 FQNEAQ (reference sequence). With 5 bases removed from V and 0 bases from J, the gap between germline ends came to 19 bases. The CDR3 runs 17 residues. CDR3 nucleotide sequence: TGTGCCAGCAGCGTAGGGAACAGGGCATCGGCTAACTATGGCTACACCTTC. This translates into CASSVGNRASANYGYTF. The whole variable domain, filled in from reference TRBV7-9 and TRBJ1-2, reads DTGVSQNPRHKITKRGQNVTFRCDPISEHNRLYWYRQTLGQGPEFLTYFQNEAQLEKSRLLSDRFSAERPKGSFSTLEIQRTEQGDSAMYLCASSVGNRASANYGYTFGSGTRLTVV.